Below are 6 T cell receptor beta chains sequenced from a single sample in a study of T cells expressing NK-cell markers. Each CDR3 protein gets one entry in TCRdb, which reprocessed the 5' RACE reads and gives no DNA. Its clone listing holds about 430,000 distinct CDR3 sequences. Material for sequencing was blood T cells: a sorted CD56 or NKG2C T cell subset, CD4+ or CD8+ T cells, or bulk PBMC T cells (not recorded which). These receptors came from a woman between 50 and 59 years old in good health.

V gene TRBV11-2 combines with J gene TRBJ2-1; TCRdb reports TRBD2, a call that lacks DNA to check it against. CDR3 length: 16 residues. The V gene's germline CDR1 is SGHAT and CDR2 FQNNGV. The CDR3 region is CASSLRFGRVDNEQFF.

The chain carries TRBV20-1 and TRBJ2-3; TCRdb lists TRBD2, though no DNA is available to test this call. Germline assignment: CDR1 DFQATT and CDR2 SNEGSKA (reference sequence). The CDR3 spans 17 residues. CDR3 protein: CSAGTGTSGISADTQYF.

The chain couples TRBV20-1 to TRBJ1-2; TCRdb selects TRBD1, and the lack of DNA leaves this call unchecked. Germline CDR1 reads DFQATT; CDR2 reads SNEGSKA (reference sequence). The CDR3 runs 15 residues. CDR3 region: CSATLEGARNYGYTF.

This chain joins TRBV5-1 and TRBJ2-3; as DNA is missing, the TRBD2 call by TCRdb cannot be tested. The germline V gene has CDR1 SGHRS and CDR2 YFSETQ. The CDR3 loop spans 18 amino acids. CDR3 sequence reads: CASSSGLLAGGHTDTQYF.

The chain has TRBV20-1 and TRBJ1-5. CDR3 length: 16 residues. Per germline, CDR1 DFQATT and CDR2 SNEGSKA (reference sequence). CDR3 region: CSARDRMGNSNQPQHF.

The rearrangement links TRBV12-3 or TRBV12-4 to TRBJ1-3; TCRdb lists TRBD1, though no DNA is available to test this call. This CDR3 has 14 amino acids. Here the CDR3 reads CASILTGRRNTIYF.